Sequencing of this TCR beta chain was carried out in a study of neurological immune-mediated disorders. TCRdb fed the 5' RACE reads into MiXCR, producing one record per CDR3 protein. This table holds some 46,000 distinct CDR3 sequences, 4.5% found once. Study outcomes and limitations: Because no CDR3 amino acid sequences were shared across subjects by expanded clones, private repertoires were suggested in all groups.

This clonotype was seen a handful of times. As yet, its antigen is unknown. Germline is not matched at one junction end, which may reflect a read error. CDR3 size: 14 residues. Germline-derived CDR1 and CDR2 are SNHLY and FYNNEI. The rearrangement uses TRBV2 and TRBJ1-6; unclear D gene. The sequence derives from a woman aged 60 to 75 with multiple sclerosis. Sequencing was performed on PBMCs. The CDR3 reads CASRPPVGNSPLNF. As DNA, the CDR3 is TGTGCCAGCAGACCCCCGGTGGGAAATTCACCCCTCAACTTT.